This T cell receptor beta chain was identified in a study of cytomegalovirus exposure and HLA in healthy donors (TCRdb year 2017). About the investigation overall: An earlier analysis of some 550 of the donors reported 250 to 300 Gb of sequence data and some 120 million unique TCR beta sequences from about 179 million T cells. An early release covering around 630 HLA-typed donors comprised about 300 gigabases of sequencing data and tens of millions of unique TCR sequences. Of the roughly 390 genotyped donors, 65% to 90% fell in the genetic ancestry cluster associated with self-reported Caucasian donors. The aim of the study was to test whether cataloging public T cell receptors could identify signatures of past pathogen exposure. The study profiled the T cell repertoires of approximately 700 subjects by immunosequencing and related them to cytomegalovirus serostatus. A separate validation cohort of some 130 different subjects was used in addition to the roughly 700-subject first cohort. High-throughput TCR immunosequencing, statistical association of individual TCRs with disease status, and machine learning were combined to predict cytomegalovirus infection status. In a later analysis, previously published TCR beta repertoires from several hundred donors were re-analyzed and high-resolution HLA genotyping was added so that TCR occurrence patterns could be studied. Rather than drawing on any new phenotypic data, the later analysis identified candidate immune exposures from TCR beta sequences and the way those sequences occurred across donors. An earlier analysis of 587 of the donors used high-throughput TCR beta sequencing to judge whether each TCR beta V gene segment behaved as functional or pseudogenic. Donor age, sex, ethnicity and CMV serostatus were collected together with the repertoire data. A later genetic analysis took genome-wide SNP genotypes for 398 of the 666 donors and used that subset as a discovery cohort. All discovery cohort repertoires had been generated using a single sequencing platform. Class I and class II HLA loci were covered by the typing at four-digit resolution. Typing coverage varied by locus: roughly 629-640 donors for A, B, C, DRB1 and DQB1; some 520 for DQA1; approximately 610 for DPA1; more than 450 for DPB1. Because of strong linkage in the cohort, roughly 5 DR-DQ haplotypes were treated as single units for association and clustering. Among roughly 370 genotyped donors of the cohort, an average of roughly 240,000 unique TCR beta nucleotide sequences were sequenced per donor, 15% to 20% of them non-productive.

The cohort consisted of 650 to 850 healthy bone marrow donors. At the time of sampling, every cohort member was nominally healthy, though immune exposures that went unrecorded were likely present. The donor was CMV seronegative and belonged to the group of over 350 seronegative cohort members. A peripheral blood sample was collected from each donor, and TCR beta sequencing was performed on peripheral blood mononuclear cells. The Qiagen DNeasy Blood Extraction Kit was used to extract genomic DNA from the blood cell samples. The CDR3 goes from the cysteine to the phenylalanine over 15 residues. The retained sequence is limited to the CDR3, 45 bases, with the frame set at the first base. CDR1 is given as PRHDT and CDR2 as FYEKMQ, both from the germline V gene (reference sequence). The junction shows trimming of 6 bases on V and 2 bases on J, and the gene matches do not reach 6 bases of it. General conclusions and limits of the study: Because counts were too low, roughly 17 rarely observed V segments, including chromosome 9 orphons, were left out of the earlier analysis of 587 of the donors. Correlated functional status among segregating V segments might reflect linkage disequilibrium, but an unknown experimental factor could not be ruled out. The classifier was reported to diagnose cytomegalovirus status with high specificity and sensitivity in both the original cohort and the validation cohort. According to a later genetic analysis, donors in an Asian-associated ancestry cluster had fewer N-insertions in productive TCRs than the roughly 660-donor mean. Most CMV-associated TCR beta chains appeared to be HLA-restricted in a later analysis, and the HLA associations seemed to be driven largely by CMV exposure. In an earlier analysis of 587 of the donors, most TCR beta V segments appeared in productive rearrangements about 90% or about 30% of the time, broadly matching IMGT annotations. A further reported finding was that TCR beta sequences accurately predicted the HLA-A and HLA-B alleles for most subjects in the first cohort. Only TCR beta chains were sequenced in this cohort, and the absence of alpha or paired-chain data limited detectable features. Because the 87-base-pair reads could not distinguish some IMGT-functional V segments, including TRBV6-2 and TRBV6-3, those segments were excluded. A later analysis found that TCR association rates varied across HLA loci, with DRB1 alleles showing the most associated TCRs and HLA-C alleles the fewest. Because some donors lacked HLA typing at each locus, the association tests relied only on the typed subset. A later analysis associated 16,951 TCR beta sequences with specific HLA alleles at a false discovery rate of 0.05. In a later genetic analysis, a missense DCLRE1C variant was associated with V-gene and J-gene trimming of TCR beta chains, and the association was replicated in an independent cohort. Several of the top co-occurrence clusters appeared to be linked to parvovirus B19, influenza, CMV and Epstein-Barr virus, according to a later analysis. While some public TCRs were present in many individuals, most TCR sequences turned up only very rarely across donors. The only immune exposure information available for the cohort was CMV serostatus. A cluster of highly shared sequence variants was judged likely to represent a technical artifact of the sequencing pipeline. In a later analysis, HLA-associated TCR beta chains were found to be more clonally expanded and to have lower generation probabilities than equally common non-associated chains. In vitro tests confirmed that a few of the cytomegalovirus-associated TCR beta chains recognize cytomegalovirus antigens. Sequencing depth was assumed to be roughly uniform across donors in the presence/absence analyses, though that assumption may not hold. The authors suggested that the approach could potentially be generalized to other disease states and immunological phenotypes. A total of 150 to 200 TCR beta chains were listed by the study as associated with cytomegalovirus. When HLA alleles, especially DR and DQ, strongly co-occurred, attributing TCR associations to individual alleles was difficult.

The method was the immunoSEQ multiplex PCR assay. The multiplex PCR relied on a mix of 60 forward primers for TCR Vbeta segments and 13 reverse primers for TCR Jbeta segments. Amplification of the CDR3 region of rearranged TCR beta genes was performed with a multiplex PCR assay on genomic DNA. The amplified TCR beta libraries were sequenced on the Illumina HiSeq System as 87-base-pair reads. As for the authors' bioinformatics: In a later analysis, tens of millions of unique TCR beta chains were counted across the 650 to 700 repertoires, and around 10 million of these chains were shared by at least two donors. Raw reads were error-corrected and collapsed into unique sequences by a nearest-neighbor algorithm in which closely related sequences were merged to remove PCR and sequencing errors. V, D and J gene segments were assigned by aligning CDR3 sequences to IMGT reference sequences. For a sequence to be retained, a match of at least six nucleotides to both a V gene segment and a J gene segment was required. Rearrangements were classified as productive when the CDR3 lacked stop codons and remained in frame with V and J, and all other rearrangements were classified as non-productive. CDR3 was defined according to IMGT convention as the region running from the second conserved V-encoded cysteine to the conserved J-encoded phenylalanine. In an earlier analysis of some 550 of the donors, sequences lacking an unambiguous match to a single V gene segment were excluded. In an earlier analysis of several hundred of the donors, V segments were called functional above 56.7% productive rearrangements and were called segregating when the between-donor standard deviation exceeded 5%. A statistical classification framework was built to diagnose cytomegalovirus status from the catalog of TCR beta chain sequences. In a later analysis, V and J genes were assigned by comparing TCR nucleotide sequences against IMGT/GENE-DB human TR gene sequences. In a later analysis, CDR3 sequences and most-parsimonious VDJ recombination scenarios were assigned using the TCRdist pipeline. In a later analysis, each TCR beta chain was defined by its CDR3 amino acid sequence together with its V-gene family, and reads without a unique V-gene family were excluded. A later analysis removed several hundred highly shared, low-generation-probability nucleotide sequences to deal with suspected cross-contamination and a sequencing artifact. In a later analysis, a clonal expansion index for each public chain was calculated from normalized within-repertoire ranks of inferred template counts. In a later analysis, generation probabilities were computed with a VDJ recombination model fitted to out-of-frame rearrangements, and the resulting probabilities were checked against IGoR. In a later analysis, hypergeometric tests were used to score TCR-TCR, TCR-HLA and TCR-CMV co-occurrence, with a repertoire-size bias correction applied to TCR pairs. To estimate false discovery rates, a later analysis permuted the HLA or CMV assignments 20 times. In a later analysis, co-occurring TCRs were grouped using DBSCAN, and TCRdist sequence similarity was added for clustering within HLA-allele-positive subsets. For co-occurrence clustering, repertoires with fewer than 30,000 or more than 120,000 public chains were excluded, along with about five repertoires with anomalous nucleotide sharing. Held by TCRdb, this immuneACCESS table contains in-frame sequences only and omits some clones. Under half of the omission traces to an unresolved V gene where checked; the cause of the rest is unknown. That table furnishes V, J and clone size, whereas the DNA furnished D and trimming. The table for this sample lists about 130,000 clones; around four fifths of them were counted only once. Over 1% of the sample rests with the top ten.

To note about this clone: The clone's antigen remains unknown. No quality values exist for individual bases; no much larger clone is one base distant.

The chain was built from TRBV13 and TRBJ2-3; 9 bases in the middle match TRBD2. The sample was PBMCs. This sequence was found in a boy under 18 in good health and CMV-seronegative. The bases read TGTGCCAGCAGTGCAGCGGGAGGCCTCACAGATACGCAGTATTTT. Translated, it reads CASSAAGGLTDTQYF.